The present T cell receptor (beta chain) was sequenced within a study of response to subunit inactivated influenza vaccine. With regard to this clonotype: Its target is unknown.

Study outcomes and limitations: Seasonal influenza vaccination, on each occasion, was suggested by the authors to recruit few new T cells.

Via MiXCR, TCRdb re-called the RT-PCR reads, giving one row per CDR3 protein. This sample has about 540,000 distinct CDR3 sequences, with around 15% found just once. The source is a man aged 45-60 years who received an inactivated influenza vaccine. The starting material was PBMCs from blood, obtained 11 to 12 days after vaccination.

The CDR3 DNA follows: TGTGCCAGTGGACGACAGGGGCCGACCTACGAGCAGTACTTC. It yields the protein CASGRQGPTYEQYF. The chain has TRBV19 and TRBJ2-7; 8 nucleotides align to TRBD1. The CDR3 totals 14 residues. Germline CDR1 reads LNHDA; CDR2 reads SQIVND (reference sequence). The V gene end was trimmed by 8 bases and the J gene end by 2 bases; junction bases not matched to a gene: 8.